One and the same sample provided the 27 T cell receptor beta chains below, sequenced in a study of blood T cell repertoires in COVID-19. TCRdb's table, derived via immunoSEQ multiplex PCR, lists solely in-frame clones and lacks some. This sample yields tens of thousands of clones, of which around 79% are seen a single time; about a third belongs to the top ten. The sequenced sample was peripheral blood. These receptors originate from a woman aged 70-85 years with acute or convalescent COVID-19.

The chain is built from TRBV5-6 and TRBJ2-1; D is undetermined. Per germline, CDR1 SGHDT and CDR2 YYEEEE. CDR3 size: 14 residues. The V gene lost 2 bases and the J gene lost 1 base, with 7 bases spanning the gap. Written as DNA, the CDR3 is TGTGCCAGCAGCTTAACGGGTTCCTACAATGAGCAGTTCTTC. Amino acid sequence: CASSLTGSYNEQFF.

The chain recombines TRBV2 with TRBJ1-4; D is uncertain. The V and J ends lost 3 bases and 10 bases respectively, with 24 bases between them. Germline V gene lookup returns CDR1 SNHLY and CDR2 FYNNEI. The CDR3 is 17 residues long. The DNA for the CDR3 is TGTGCCAGCAGTGATAAGGGTCTTGCGTCCCTTGAGGGAAAACTGTTTTTT. This codes for CASSDKGLASLEGKLFF.

The chain combines TRBV12-5 with TRBJ1-6; 9 bases are shared with TRBD1. V lost 4 bases and J lost 1; bases outside the gene matches: 5. This CDR3 region has 17 residues. CDR1 is LGHNT, CDR2 FRNRAP, per germline. CDR3 bases: TGTGCTAGTGGTTGGGGGGGACAGGGTTCCTATAATTCACCCCTCCACTTT. Its translation is CASGWGGQGSYNSPLHF.

V usage is TRBV29-1 and J usage is TRBJ1-2, with a tentative D call TRBD1 (5 bases). The CDR3 runs 17 residues. V gave up 0 bases and J gave up 5 bases, with 22 bases separating them. Germline V gene lookup returns CDR1 SQVTM and CDR2 ANQGSEA. The CDR3: CSVEDLPGKQDRYGYTF. In DNA, the CDR3 is TGCAGCGTTGAAGATCTCCCAGGGAAGCAAGATCGATATGGCTACACCTTC.

The J gene is TRBJ2-3, the V gene TRBV13, with 11 bases identical to TRBD2. Germline V gives CDR1 PRHDT, CDR2 FYEKMQ (reference sequence). V trimming: 2 bases; J trimming: 2 bases; junction bases outside the gene matches: 3. CDR3 length: 16 amino acids. DNA for the CDR3: TGTGCCAGCAGCTTAAGGGGACTAGCGGCCACAGATACGCAGTATTTT. Translation gives CASSLRGLAATDTQYF.

This clone turned up a few times. The rearrangement links TRBV27 to TRBJ1-2; 9 bases are a match to TRBD1. This CDR3 has 14 residues. Germline V gives CDR1 MNHEY, CDR2 SMNVEV (reference sequence). The J segment lost 7 bases and the V segment lost 3 bases, leaving 6 bases of the junction unmatched. The CDR3 protein is CASSLRGQGSGYTF. The CDR3 DNA follows: TGTGCCAGCAGTTTGAGGGGACAGGGAAGTGGCTACACCTTC.

The chain recombines TRBV7-2 with TRBJ1-5; 8 bases fit TRBD1. The V gene end was trimmed by 9 bases and the J gene end by 6 bases; junction bases not matched to a gene: 7. The CDR3 runs to 13 residues. The germline gives CDR1 SGHTA, CDR2 FQGNSA. The CDR3 DNA sequence: TGTGCCAGTAGACAGGGGACTACTCAGCCCCAGCATTTT. Protein sequence: CASRQGTTQPQHF.

This chain uses TRBV28 with TRBJ1-5; 9 bases line up with TRBD1. The CDR3 totals 16 residues. The V and J ends lost 3 bases and 0 bases, in that order; junction bases with no gene match: 3. Looked up from germline, CDR1 is MDHEN and CDR2 is SYDVKM. Here the CDR3 DNA reads TGTGCCAGCAGTTTCAGGGGACAGGGTAGCAATCAGCCCCAGCATTTT. It yields the protein CASSFRGQGSNQPQHF.

The V gene is TRBV2, the J gene TRBJ1-6, with 7 bases identical to TRBD1. Germline V gives CDR1 SNHLY, CDR2 FYNNEI. The CDR3 is made up of 16 amino acids. V shed 5 bases, J shed 1 base, and the junction held 5 bases outside the gene matches. The CDR3 sequence is CASSIQGGSYNSPLHF. CDR3 DNA sequence: TGTGCCAGCAGTATCCAGGGGGGATCCTATAATTCACCCCTCCACTTT.

This chain uses TRBV7-9 with TRBJ1-4; weak D call: TRBD1 (5 bases). This CDR3 is 15 amino acids long. The germline V and J ends were trimmed by 1 base and 8 bases, with 14 bases remaining between them. CDR1 is SEHNR and CDR2 is FQNEAQ in the germline V gene (reference sequence). CDR3: CASSLEDSPWEKLFF. Written as DNA, the CDR3 is TGTGCCAGCAGCTTAGAAGACAGCCCCTGGGAAAAACTGTTTTTT.

The chain joins TRBV18 to TRBJ1-2, with 7 positions matching TRBD1. CDR3 length equals 15 residues. From germline, CDR1 is KGHSH and CDR2 LQKENI. Unmatched junction bases numbered 7, after V lost 2 bases and J lost 4 bases. The CDR3 DNA reads as TGTGCCAGCTCACCAAAAGGGGGCACCGGCTATGGCTACACCTTC. It translates to CASSPKGGTGYGYTF.

This clone occurred a few times. The genes are TRBV13 and TRBJ1-2; weak D call: TRBD1 (6 bases). The CDR3 has 12 amino acids. Germline-derived CDR1 and CDR2 are PRHDT and FYEKMQ (reference sequence). V lost 3 bases, J lost 6 bases, and 8 bases lay in between. DNA of the CDR3: TGTGCCAGCAGCTTCACAGGGAATGGCTACACCTTC. It translates to CASSFTGNGYTF.

The chain couples TRBV6-5 to TRBJ2-6; no clear D. Deletions cut 0 bases from V and 2 bases from J, with 8 bases between. The CDR3 is 16 residues long. Germline V gives CDR1 MNHEY, CDR2 SVGAGI. The CDR3 sequence: CASSYSSATGANVLTF. CDR3 DNA sequence: TGTGCCAGCAGTTACTCGAGTGCGACTGGGGCCAACGTCCTGACTTTC.

This clone was picked up one time. J is TRBJ1-2 and V is TRBV18; possibly TRBD1 for D (6 bases). V shed 3 bases and J shed 8 bases, with 22 bases lying between them. Germline values: CDR1 KGHSH, CDR2 LQKENI. The CDR3 runs to 16 residues. CDR3 bases: TGTGCCAGCTCACCCAATCCCGGGACATCCCATGGGGGCTACACCTTC. This translates into CASSPNPGTSHGGYTF.

This clone was counted only a few times. The chain carries TRBV5-1 and TRBJ2-1; 11 bases agree with TRBD2. Trimming took 4 bases from V and 4 from J; bases not matched to a gene: 10. The length of the CDR3 is 17 residues. Germline-derived CDR1 and CDR2 are SGHRS and YFSETQ. The CDR3 nucleotides read TGCGCCAGCAGCCCGTCGGGGCTAGCGGGGGGTTACAATGAGCAGTTCTTC. Translated, it gives CASSPSGLAGGYNEQFF.

The chain employs TRBV19 and TRBJ2-7; D is possibly TRBD1 (6 bases). The germline CDR1 and CDR2 sequences are LNHDA and SQIVND (reference sequence). The CDR3 contains 13 residues. The ends were cut back, 5 bases at V and 3 bases at J, with 11 bases in the middle. CDR3 in DNA: TGTGCCAGTAGTTCCCAAGGGGGCTACGAGCAGTACTTC. Translation gives CASSSQGGYEQYF.

This rearrangement joins TRBV5-6 to TRBJ1-2, with 12 bases identical to TRBD1. The J segment lost 8 bases and the V segment lost 4 bases, leaving 6 bases of the junction unmatched. The CDR3 totals 14 residues. Germline V CDR1 and CDR2: SGHDT, YYEEEE. In DNA form, the CDR3 reads TGTGCCAGCAGCCGGGACAGGGGGCGACGGGGCTACACCTTC. Its translation: CASSRDRGRRGYTF.

The chain couples TRBV6-1 to TRBJ2-7, with D possibly matching TRBD2 (7 bases). V dropped 0 bases and J dropped 6 bases, with 9 bases sitting between them. The CDR3 loop spans 13 amino acids. Germline values: CDR1 MNHNS, CDR2 SASEGT. The CDR3 nucleotides read TGTGCCAGCAGTGAAGCCCGGGGGGCCGAGCAGTACTTC. Its translation is CASSEARGAEQYF.

The chain joins TRBV6-1 to TRBJ2-1; the D gene is possibly TRBD2 (6 bases). Germline V gene lookup returns CDR1 MNHNS and CDR2 SASEGT. The CDR3 sequence is 12 residues long. Trimming shortened V by 3 bases and J by 12 bases, and 12 bases separated the two germline ends. The chain's CDR3 is CASSDLWRGQFF. As DNA, the CDR3 is TGTGCCAGCAGTGATTTATGGAGGGGGCAGTTCTTC.

This clone was seen only a few times. V gene TRBV12-3 or TRBV12-4 combines with J gene TRBJ1-2, with D maybe TRBD1 (6 bases). The V end was cut by 5 bases, the J end by 6 bases, with 13 bases between. This CDR3 has 13 amino acids. This CDR3 is CASSPGQPNGYTF. CDR3 sequence (DNA): TGTGCCAGCAGTCCAGGACAGCCGAATGGCTACACCTTC.

V gene TRBV7-2 combines with J gene TRBJ2-7, with D tentatively TRBD2 (5 bases). The V end lost 4 bases, the J end lost 7 bases, and 26 bases lay between the germline ends. The CDR3 is 17 amino acids. Germline V gene data show CDR1 as SGHTA and CDR2 as FQGNSA. The CDR3 DNA reads as TGTGCCAGCAGCTCCCGGACTCTGGCCCAAACCCCCTTGGAGCAGTACTTC. It yields the protein CASSSRTLAQTPLEQYF.

The chain joins TRBV11-2 to TRBJ1-2, with 12 bases matching TRBD1. V was pared by 0 bases and J by 5 bases, with 4 bases of the junction left unmatched. The V gene's germline CDR1 is SGHAT and CDR2 FQNNGV. The CDR3 loop spans 16 amino acids. CDR3 protein: CASSLDLGQGAYGYTF. As DNA, the CDR3 is TGTGCCAGCAGCTTAGACCTGGGACAGGGGGCTTATGGCTACACCTTC.

The chain carries TRBV6-5 and TRBJ2-3, with unresolved D. CDR1 is MNHEY and CDR2 is SVGAGI in the germline V gene. There are 15 residues in the CDR3. Trimming took off 4 bases at V and 2 bases at J, with 13 bases between the two ends. CDR3 region: CASSSLLYSTDTQYF. The CDR3, as DNA: TGTGCCAGCAGTTCCCTCCTTTACTCCACAGATACGCAGTATTTT.

The chain uses TRBV28 and TRBJ2-1; 9 bases are shared with TRBD1. J was trimmed by 6 bases and V by 5 bases; bases with no gene match: 8. This CDR3 comprises 15 residues. CDR1 MDHEN and CDR2 SYDVKM come from the germline V gene. CDR3 in amino acids: CASSPGTGPSNEQFF. The CDR3 DNA reads TGTGCCAGCAGTCCAGGGACAGGGCCATCCAATGAGCAGTTCTTC.

The chain couples TRBV10-1 to TRBJ2-1; TRBD2 aligns across 10 bases. Germline CDR1 is WNHNN and CDR2 is SYGVQD (reference sequence). J gave up 4 bases and V 7 bases, and 10 bases lay outside the gene matches. This CDR3 spans 16 amino acids. DNA of the CDR3: TGCGCCAGCACCCCACACTTAGCGGGAGGATACAATGAGCAGTTCTTC. Its protein is CASTPHLAGGYNEQFF.

This chain joins TRBV28 and TRBJ1-3; D is undetermined. The CDR3 loop spans 15 amino acids. Germline V gene lookup returns CDR1 MDHEN and CDR2 SYDVKM. V was pared by 2 bases and J by 4 bases, with 12 bases between. The CDR3 nucleotides read TGTGCCAGCAGTTTAAGTCGAAACTGGGGAAACACCATATATTTT. This encodes CASSLSRNWGNTIYF.

V gene TRBV18 combines with J gene TRBJ2-3, with TRBD2 identical over 7 bases. There are 15 residues in the CDR3. J was trimmed by 3 bases and V by 1 base; bases with no gene match: 4. From germline, CDR1 is KGHSH and CDR2 LQKENI. CDR3 DNA sequence: TGTGCCAGCTCACCACTAGCGGGTGCTACAGATACGCAGTATTTT. Its translation is CASSPLAGATDTQYF.